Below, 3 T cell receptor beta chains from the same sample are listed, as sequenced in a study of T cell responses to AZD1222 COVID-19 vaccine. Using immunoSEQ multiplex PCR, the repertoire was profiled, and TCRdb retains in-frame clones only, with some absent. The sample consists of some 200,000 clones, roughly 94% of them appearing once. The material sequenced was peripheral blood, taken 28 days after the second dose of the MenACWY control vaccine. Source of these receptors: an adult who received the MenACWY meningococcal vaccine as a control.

In DNA form, the CDR3 reads TGTGCCAGCAGCCCCGGGCCCACCTACGAGCAGTACTTC. Amino acids: CASSPGPTYEQYF. This chain links TRBV11-2 with TRBJ2-7; D unclear. The CDR3 runs 13 residues. Germline V gene data show CDR1 as SGHAT and CDR2 as FQNNGV. The V gene lost 5 bases and the J gene lost 2 bases, with 10 bases spanning the gap.

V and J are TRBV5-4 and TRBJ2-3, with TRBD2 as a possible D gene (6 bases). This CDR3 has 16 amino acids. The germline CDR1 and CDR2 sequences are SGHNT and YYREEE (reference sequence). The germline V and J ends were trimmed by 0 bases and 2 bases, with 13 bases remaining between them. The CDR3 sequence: CASSLVAGWYTDTQYF. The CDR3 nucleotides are TGTGCCAGCAGCTTGGTCGCGGGGTGGTACACAGATACGCAGTATTTT. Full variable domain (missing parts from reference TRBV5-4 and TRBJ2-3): ETGVTQSPTHLIKTRGQQVTLRCSSQSGHNTVSWYQQALGQGPQFIFQYYREEENGRGNFPPRFSGLQFPNYSSELNVNALELDDSALYLCASSLVAGWYTDTQYFGPGTRLTVL.

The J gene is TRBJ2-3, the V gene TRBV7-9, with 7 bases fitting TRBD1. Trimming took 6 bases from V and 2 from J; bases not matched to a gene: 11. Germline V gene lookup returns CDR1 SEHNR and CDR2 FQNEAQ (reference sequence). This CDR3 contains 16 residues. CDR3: CASSRPTGKDTDTQYF. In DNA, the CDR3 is TGTGCCAGCAGTCGCCCGACAGGGAAAGACACAGATACGCAGTATTTT.